This TCR beta chain was captured in a study of blood T cell repertoires in COVID-19. Original methodology: Reference gene primer amplification yielded estimated nucleated cell counts. Here immunoSEQ multiplex PCR was the method, and the copy in TCRdb shows in-frame clones only, minus some. For V, J and clone size, that table is used; D and trimming come from the DNA. This repertoire shows about 140,000 clones, around 72% found once; its top ten account for 1.9%. This CDR3 has 14 amino acids. In germline, CDR1 is MNHEY, CDR2 SVGAGI. With V trimmed by 7 bases and J by 5 bases, 8 bases remained unmatched.

This sequence originates from a woman aged 55 to 70 with acute or convalescent COVID-19. The sequencing input was peripheral blood. This sequence joins TRBV6-5 and TRBJ2-5, with 9 positions matching TRBD2. This chain's CDR3 is CASNRREGRETQYF. CDR3 nucleotide sequence: TGTGCCAGCAACCGGCGGGAGGGCCGCGAGACCCAGTACTTC.